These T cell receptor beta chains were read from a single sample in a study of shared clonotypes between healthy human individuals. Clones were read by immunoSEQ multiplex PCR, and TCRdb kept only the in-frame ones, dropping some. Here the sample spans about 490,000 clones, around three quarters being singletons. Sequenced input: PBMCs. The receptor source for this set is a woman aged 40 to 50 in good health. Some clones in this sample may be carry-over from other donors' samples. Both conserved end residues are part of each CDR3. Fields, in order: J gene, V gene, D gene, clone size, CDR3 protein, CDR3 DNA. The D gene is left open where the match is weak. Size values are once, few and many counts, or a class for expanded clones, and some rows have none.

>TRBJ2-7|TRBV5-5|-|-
CASSFHYEQYF
TGTGCCAGCAGCTTCCACTACGAGCAGTACTTC
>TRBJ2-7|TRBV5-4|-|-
CASSAGYSDHEQYF
TGTGCCAGCAGCGCAGGTTACAGTGATCACGAGCAGTACTTC
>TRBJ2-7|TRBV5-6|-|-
CASSRRLVEEQYF
TGTGCCAGCAGCCGCCGACTAGTCGAGGAGCAGTACTTC
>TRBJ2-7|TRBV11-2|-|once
CASSSPIKRWGYEQYF
TGTGCCAGCAGCTCGCCCATTAAACGGTGGGGCTACGAGCAGTACTTC
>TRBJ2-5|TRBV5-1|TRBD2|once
CASSRLAGGSQETQYF
TGCGCCAGCAGCAGACTAGCGGGAGGGAGTCAAGAGACCCAGTACTTC
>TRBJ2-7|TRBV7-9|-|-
CASSISGRNSYEQYF
TGTGCCAGCAGCATTAGCGGTCGCAACTCCTACGAGCAGTACTTC
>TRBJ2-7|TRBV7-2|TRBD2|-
CASSSGLAAWGYEQYF
TGTGCCAGCAGCTCTGGACTAGCGGCTTGGGGTTACGAGCAGTACTTC
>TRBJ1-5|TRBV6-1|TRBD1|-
CASSEGTGYQPQHF
TGTGCCAGCAGTGAAGGGACAGGGTATCAGCCCCAGCATTTT
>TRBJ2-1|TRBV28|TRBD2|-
CASSTPFGAGDNEQFF
TGTGCCAGCAGTACCCCATTTGGGGCGGGGGACAATGAGCAGTTCTTC
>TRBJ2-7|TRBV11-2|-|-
CASSLDWARGRERYEQYF
TGTGCCAGCAGCTTAGATTGGGCCCGGGGCCGGGAGCGATACGAGCAGTACTTC
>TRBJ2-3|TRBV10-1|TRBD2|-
CASSSSGSNTDTQYF
TGCGCCAGCAGTTCTAGCGGGAGTAACACAGATACGCAGTATTTT
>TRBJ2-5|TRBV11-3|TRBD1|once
CASSAPGQQETQYF
TGTGCCAGCAGCGCGCCGGGACAGCAAGAGACCCAGTACTTC
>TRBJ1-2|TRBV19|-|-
CASSIRASTNGYTF
TGTGCCAGTAGTATACGGGCGTCTACAAATGGCTACACCTTC
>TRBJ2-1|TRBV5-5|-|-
CASSLAGNNEQFF
TGTGCCAGCAGCTTGGCAGGAAACAATGAGCAGTTCTTC
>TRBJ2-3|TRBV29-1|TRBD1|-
CSVGTALGTDTQYF
TGCAGCGTAGGGACAGCCCTGGGCACAGATACGCAGTATTTT
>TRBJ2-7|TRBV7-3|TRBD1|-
CASSPRTGGSYEQYF
TGTGCCAGCAGCCCACGGACAGGGGGCTCCTACGAGCAGTACTTC
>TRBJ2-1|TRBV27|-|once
CASSLEWRASYNEQFF
TGTGCCAGCAGTTTAGAATGGAGGGCGTCCTACAATGAGCAGTTCTTC